This entry lists 8 T cell receptor beta chains sequenced from one sample in a study of blood T cell repertoires in COVID-19. Repertoires were generated with immunoSEQ multiplex PCR, while TCRdb's copy carries only in-frame clones and drops some. The repertoire consists of fewer than 110,000 clones, with approximately 90% occurring once and the leading ten covering under 4%. Sequencing was performed on peripheral blood. The receptors stem from a man aged 50 or older in a cohort sampled during active COVID-19.

The chain joins TRBV24-1 to TRBJ2-5; 14 bases line up with TRBD2. The ends lost 3 bases at V and 5 bases at J; junction bases unmatched: 7. The CDR3 consists of 17 residues. In germline, CDR1 is KGHDR, CDR2 SFDVKD. CDR3 loop: CATSDKTSGGVGETQYF. DNA for the CDR3: TGTGCCACCAGTGATAAGACTAGCGGGGGGGTTGGGGAGACCCAGTACTTC.

The V and J genes are TRBV28 and TRBJ1-4; the D is unclear. Trimming took off 6 bases at V and 4 bases at J, with 12 bases between the two ends. This CDR3 is 14 amino acids long. Germline V gene lookup returns CDR1 MDHEN and CDR2 SYDVKM. In DNA, the CDR3 is TGTGCCAGCAGAGAATCTGTAGTTAATGAAAAACTGTTTTTT. It yields the protein CASRESVVNEKLFF.

The chain is built from TRBV5-1 and TRBJ2-1; the match to TRBD2 covers 13 bases. Germline trimming cut 3 bases from V and 0 bases from J; bases unmatched to any gene: 15. This CDR3 comprises 21 residues. Germline V gene lookup returns CDR1 SGHRS and CDR2 YFSETQ. CDR3 residues: CASSSDRTSGGLSSSYNEQFF. The CDR3 DNA reads as TGCGCCAGCAGCTCGGACCGGACTAGCGGGGGCCTATCGAGCTCCTACAATGAGCAGTTCTTC.

In this sample, this clone turned up a few times. This chain uses TRBV2 with TRBJ2-3, with 9 bases identical to TRBD2. The germline V gene has CDR1 SNHLY and CDR2 FYNNEI. Germline trimming cut 3 bases from V and 4 bases from J; bases unmatched to any gene: 5. CDR3 size: 15 residues. CDR3 coding DNA: TGTGCCAGCAGTGATGCGGGGGGGGCCTCAGATACGCAGTATTTT. This translates into CASSDAGGASDTQYF. The full variable domain, its missing parts supplied by reference TRBV2 and TRBJ2-3, is EPEVTQTPSHQVTQMGQEVILRCVPISNHLYFYWYRQILGQKVEFLVSFYNNEISEKSEIFDDQFSVERPDGSNFTLKIRSTKLEDSAMYFCASSDAGGASDTQYFGPGTRLTVL.

V usage is TRBV3-1 (or the pseudogene TRBV3-2) and J usage is TRBJ1-4; 9 bases match TRBD1. Germline trimming cut 3 bases from V and 4 bases from J; bases unmatched to any gene: 9. Germline CDR1 reads LGHDT; CDR2 reads YNNKEL (reference sequence). CDR3 size: 17 residues. The CDR3 protein is CASSHSGTGSFNEKLFF. CDR3 sequence (DNA): TGTGCCAGCAGCCATTCCGGGACAGGGTCTTTTAATGAAAAACTGTTTTTT.

The V call is TRBV2, the J call TRBJ2-5; D is perhaps TRBD1 (6 bases). Between the trimmed V and J ends, which lost 10 bases and 1 base, there was a span of 16 bases. CDR1 is SNHLY, CDR2 FYNNEI, per germline. CDR3 length: 14 residues. This CDR3 is CAILQQGPQETQYF. CDR3 nucleotides: TGTGCCATATTACAACAGGGCCCCCAAGAGACCCAGTACTTC.

J is TRBJ1-2 and V is TRBV29-1, with no clear D. In germline, CDR1 is SQVTM, CDR2 ANQGSEA. This CDR3 contains 11 residues. With 0 bases removed from V and 8 bases from J, the gap between germline ends came to 7 bases. The CDR3 DNA sequence: TGCAGCGTTGAAGATCGGTGGGGCTACACCTTC. Its protein is CSVEDRWGYTF.

The chain recombines TRBV7-9 with TRBJ1-4, with D possibly TRBD1 on 5 matching bases. The CDR3 covers 15 residues. CDR1 is SEHNR, CDR2 FQNEAQ, per germline (reference sequence). With 2 bases removed from V and 3 bases from J, the gap between germline ends came to 10 bases. CDR3 residues: CASSLTQGSNEKLFF. CDR3 nucleotides: TGTGCCAGCAGCTTAACCCAGGGATCTAATGAAAAACTGTTTTTT.